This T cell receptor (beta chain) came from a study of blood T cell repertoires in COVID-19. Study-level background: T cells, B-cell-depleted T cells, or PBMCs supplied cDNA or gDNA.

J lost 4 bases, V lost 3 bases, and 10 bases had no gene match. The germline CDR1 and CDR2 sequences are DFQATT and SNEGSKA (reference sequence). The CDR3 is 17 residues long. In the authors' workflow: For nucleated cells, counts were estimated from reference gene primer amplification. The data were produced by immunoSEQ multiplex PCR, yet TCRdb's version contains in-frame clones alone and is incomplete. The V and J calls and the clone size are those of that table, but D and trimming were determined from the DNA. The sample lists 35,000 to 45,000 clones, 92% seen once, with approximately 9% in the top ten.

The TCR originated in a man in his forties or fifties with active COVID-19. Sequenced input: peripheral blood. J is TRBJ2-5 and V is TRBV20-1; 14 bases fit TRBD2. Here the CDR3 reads CSASPGTSGRAVETQYF. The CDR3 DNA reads TGCAGTGCTAGTCCCGGGACTAGCGGGAGAGCGGTAGAGACCCAGTACTTC.